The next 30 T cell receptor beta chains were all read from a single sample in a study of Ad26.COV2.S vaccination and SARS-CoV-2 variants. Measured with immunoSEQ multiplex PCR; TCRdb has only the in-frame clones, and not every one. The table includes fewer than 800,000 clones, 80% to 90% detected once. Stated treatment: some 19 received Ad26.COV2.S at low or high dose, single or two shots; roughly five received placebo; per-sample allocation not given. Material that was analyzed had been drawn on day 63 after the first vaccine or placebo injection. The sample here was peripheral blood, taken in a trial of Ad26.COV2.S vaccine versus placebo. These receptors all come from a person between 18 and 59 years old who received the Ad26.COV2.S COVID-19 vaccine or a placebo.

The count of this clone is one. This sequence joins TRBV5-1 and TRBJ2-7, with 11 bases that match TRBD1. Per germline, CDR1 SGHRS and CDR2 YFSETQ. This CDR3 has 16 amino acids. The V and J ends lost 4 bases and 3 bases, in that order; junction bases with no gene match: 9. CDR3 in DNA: TGCGCCAGCAGCCCCGGAGCTGGGACAGGGGGCTACGAGCAGTACTTC. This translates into CASSPGAGTGGYEQYF.

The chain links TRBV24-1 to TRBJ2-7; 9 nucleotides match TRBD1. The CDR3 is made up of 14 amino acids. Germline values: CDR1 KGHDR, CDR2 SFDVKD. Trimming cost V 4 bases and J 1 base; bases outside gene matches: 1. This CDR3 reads CATSDGTGSYEQYF. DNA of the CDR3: TGTGCCACCAGTGACGGGACAGGGTCCTACGAGCAGTACTTC.

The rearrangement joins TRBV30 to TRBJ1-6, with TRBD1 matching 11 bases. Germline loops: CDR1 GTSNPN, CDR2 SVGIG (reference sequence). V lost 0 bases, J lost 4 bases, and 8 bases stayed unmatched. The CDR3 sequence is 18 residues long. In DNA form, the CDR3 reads TGTGCCTGGAGTGTAGACCGGACAGGGGGCTTTTATAATTCACCCCTCCACTTT. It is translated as CAWSVDRTGGFYNSPLHF.

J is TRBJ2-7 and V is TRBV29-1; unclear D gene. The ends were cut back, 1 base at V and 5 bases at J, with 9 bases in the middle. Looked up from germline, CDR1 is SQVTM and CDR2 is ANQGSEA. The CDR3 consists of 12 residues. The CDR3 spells CSVEGVNDEQYF. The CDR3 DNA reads TGCAGCGTTGAAGGGGTCAACGACGAGCAGTACTTC.

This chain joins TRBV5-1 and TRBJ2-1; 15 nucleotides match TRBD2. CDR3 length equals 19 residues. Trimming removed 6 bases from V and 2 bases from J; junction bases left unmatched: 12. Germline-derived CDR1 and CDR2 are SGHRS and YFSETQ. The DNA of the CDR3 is TGCGCCAGCACGCCCTTACCGGGACTAGCGGGGGGTACCTACAATGAGCAGTTCTTC. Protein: CASTPLPGLAGGTYNEQFF.

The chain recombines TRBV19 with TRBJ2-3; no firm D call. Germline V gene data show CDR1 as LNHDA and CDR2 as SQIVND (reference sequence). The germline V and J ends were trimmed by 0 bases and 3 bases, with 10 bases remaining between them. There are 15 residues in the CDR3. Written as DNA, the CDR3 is TGTGCCAGTAGTATAGACCGTAAATTAACAGATACGCAGTATTTT. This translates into CASSIDRKLTDTQYF.

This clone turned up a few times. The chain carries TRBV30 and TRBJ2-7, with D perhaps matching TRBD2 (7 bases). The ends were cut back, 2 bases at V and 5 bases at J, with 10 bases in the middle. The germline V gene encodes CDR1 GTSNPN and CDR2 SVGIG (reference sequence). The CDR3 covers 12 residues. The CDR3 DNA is TGTGCCTGGAGTTCGGGGGGCGACGAGCAGTACTTC. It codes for CAWSSGGDEQYF.

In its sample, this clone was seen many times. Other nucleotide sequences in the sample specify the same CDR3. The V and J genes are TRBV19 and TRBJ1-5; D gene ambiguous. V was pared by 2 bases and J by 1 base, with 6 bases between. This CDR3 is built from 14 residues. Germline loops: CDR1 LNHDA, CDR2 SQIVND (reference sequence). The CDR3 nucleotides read TGTGCCAGTAGTATAAGGACCAGCAATCAGCCCCAGCATTTT. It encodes CASSIRTSNQPQHF. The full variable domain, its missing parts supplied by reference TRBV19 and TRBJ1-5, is DGGITQSPKYLFRKEGQNVTLSCEQNLNHDAMYWYRQDPGQGLRLIYYSQIVNDFQKGDIAEGYSVSREKKESFPLTVTSAQKNPTAFYLCASSIRTSNQPQHFGDGTRLSIL.

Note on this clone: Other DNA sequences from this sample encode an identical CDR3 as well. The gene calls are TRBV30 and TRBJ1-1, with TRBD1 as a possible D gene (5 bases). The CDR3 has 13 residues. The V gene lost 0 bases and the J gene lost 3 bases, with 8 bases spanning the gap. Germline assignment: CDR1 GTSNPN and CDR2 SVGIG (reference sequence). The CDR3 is CAWSVGRDTEAFF. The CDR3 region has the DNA TGTGCCTGGAGTGTAGGCAGGGACACTGAAGCTTTCTTT.

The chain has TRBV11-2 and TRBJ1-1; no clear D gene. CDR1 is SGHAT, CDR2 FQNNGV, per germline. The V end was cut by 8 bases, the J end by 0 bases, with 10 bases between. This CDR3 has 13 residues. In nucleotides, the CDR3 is TGTGCCAGCGGCCTGGGAATGAACACTGAAGCTTTCTTT. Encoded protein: CASGLGMNTEAFF.

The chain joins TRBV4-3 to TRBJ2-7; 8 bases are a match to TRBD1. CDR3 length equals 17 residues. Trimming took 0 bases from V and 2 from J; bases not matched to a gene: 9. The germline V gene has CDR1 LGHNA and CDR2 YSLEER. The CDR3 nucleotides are TGCGCCAGCAGCCAAGAGAGGGCCGGGACAGGACCCTACGAGCAGTACTTC. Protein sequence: CASSQERAGTGPYEQYF.

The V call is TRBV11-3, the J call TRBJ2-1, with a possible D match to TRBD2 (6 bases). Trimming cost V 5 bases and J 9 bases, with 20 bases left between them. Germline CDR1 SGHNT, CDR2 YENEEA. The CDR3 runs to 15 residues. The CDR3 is CASSPGAGFSGEQFF. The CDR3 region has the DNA TGTGCCAGCAGCCCGGGAGCGGGTTTTAGCGGTGAGCAGTTCTTC.

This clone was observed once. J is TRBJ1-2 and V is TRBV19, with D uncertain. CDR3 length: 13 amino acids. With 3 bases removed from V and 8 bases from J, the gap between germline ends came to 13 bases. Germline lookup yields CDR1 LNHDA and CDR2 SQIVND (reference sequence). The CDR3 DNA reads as TGTGCCAGTAGTATGGTTGGTGTAAGGGGCTACACCTTC. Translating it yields CASSMVGVRGYTF.

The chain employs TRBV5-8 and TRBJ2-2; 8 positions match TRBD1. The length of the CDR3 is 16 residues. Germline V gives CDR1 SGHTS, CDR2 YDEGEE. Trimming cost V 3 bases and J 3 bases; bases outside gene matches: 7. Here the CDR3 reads CASSSPDRVYTGELFF. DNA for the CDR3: TGTGCCAGCAGCTCCCCGGACAGGGTGTACACCGGGGAGCTGTTTTTT.

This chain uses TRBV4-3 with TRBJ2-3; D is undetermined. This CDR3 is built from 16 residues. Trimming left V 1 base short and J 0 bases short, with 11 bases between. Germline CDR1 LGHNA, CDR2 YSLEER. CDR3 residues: CASSQVGGSSTDTQYF. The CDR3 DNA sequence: TGCGCCAGCAGCCAAGTTGGCGGTTCCAGCACAGATACGCAGTATTTT.

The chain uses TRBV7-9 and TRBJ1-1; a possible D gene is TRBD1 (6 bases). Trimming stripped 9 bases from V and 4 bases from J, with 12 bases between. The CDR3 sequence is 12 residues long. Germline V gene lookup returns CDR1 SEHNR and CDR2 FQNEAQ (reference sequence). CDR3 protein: CASKTGPTEAFF. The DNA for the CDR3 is TGTGCCAGTAAAACAGGGCCCACTGAAGCTTTCTTT.

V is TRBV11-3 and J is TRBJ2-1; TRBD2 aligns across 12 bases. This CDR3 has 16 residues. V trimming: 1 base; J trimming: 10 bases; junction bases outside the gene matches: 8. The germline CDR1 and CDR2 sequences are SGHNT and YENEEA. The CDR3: CASSLGLAGGPEEQFF. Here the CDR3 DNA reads TGTGCCAGCAGCTTAGGGCTAGCGGGAGGGCCTGAGGAGCAGTTCTTC.

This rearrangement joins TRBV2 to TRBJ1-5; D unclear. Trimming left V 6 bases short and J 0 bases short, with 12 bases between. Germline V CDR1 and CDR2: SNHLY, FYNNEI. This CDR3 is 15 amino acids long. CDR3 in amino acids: CASRGEGYSNQPQHF. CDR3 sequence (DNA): TGTGCCAGCAGGGGCGAGGGCTATAGCAATCAGCCCCAGCATTTT.

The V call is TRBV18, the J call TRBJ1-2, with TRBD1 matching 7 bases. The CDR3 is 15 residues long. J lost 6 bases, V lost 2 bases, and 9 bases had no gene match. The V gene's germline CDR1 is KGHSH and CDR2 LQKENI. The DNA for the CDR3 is TGTGCCAGCTCACCAACGGTAACAGGGGAGCATGGCTACACCTTC. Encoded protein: CASSPTVTGEHGYTF. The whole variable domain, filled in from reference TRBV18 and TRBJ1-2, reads NAGVMQNPRHLVRRRGQEARLRCSPMKGHSHVYWYRQLPEEGLKFMVYLQKENIIDESGMPKERFSAEFPKEGPSILRIQQVVRGDSAAYFCASSPTVTGEHGYTFGSGTRLTVV.

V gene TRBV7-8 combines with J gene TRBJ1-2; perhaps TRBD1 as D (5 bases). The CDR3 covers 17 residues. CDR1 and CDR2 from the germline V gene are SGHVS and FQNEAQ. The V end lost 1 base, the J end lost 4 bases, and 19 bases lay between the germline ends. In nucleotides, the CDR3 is TGTGCCAGCAGCTTAGTGACGGCGGGGCGGGGTGGCTATGGCTACACCTTC. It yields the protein CASSLVTAGRGGYGYTF.

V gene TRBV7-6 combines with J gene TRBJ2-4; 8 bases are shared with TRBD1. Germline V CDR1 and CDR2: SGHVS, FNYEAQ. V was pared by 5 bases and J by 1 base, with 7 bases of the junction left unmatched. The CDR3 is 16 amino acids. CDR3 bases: TGTGCCAGCAGCCCCTGGACAGGGAAGGCCAAAAACATTCAGTACTTC. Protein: CASSPWTGKAKNIQYF.

The chain's CDR3 is CASSEPPGTSWETQYF. The CDR3, as DNA: TGCGCCAGCAGCGAGCCTCCGGGAACTAGCTGGGAGACCCAGTACTTC. The chain links TRBV5-1 to TRBJ2-5, with D possibly matching TRBD2 (6 bases). The CDR3 runs 16 residues. V dropped 4 bases and J dropped 5 bases, with 21 bases sitting between them. Looked up from germline, CDR1 is SGHRS and CDR2 is YFSETQ. The full variable domain, its missing parts supplied by reference TRBV5-1 and TRBJ2-5, is KAGVTQTPRYLIKTRGQQVTLSCSPISGHRSVSWYQQTPGQGLQFLFEYFSETQRNKGNFPGRFSGRQFSNSRSEMNVSTLELGDSALYLCASSEPPGTSWETQYFGPGTRLLVL.

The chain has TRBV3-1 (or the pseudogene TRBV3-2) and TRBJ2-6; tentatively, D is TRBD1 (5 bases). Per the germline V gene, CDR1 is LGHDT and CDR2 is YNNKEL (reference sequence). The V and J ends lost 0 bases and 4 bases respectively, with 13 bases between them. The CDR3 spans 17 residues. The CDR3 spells CASSQDPRAFGANVLTF. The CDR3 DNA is TGTGCCAGCAGCCAAGATCCCAGGGCATTCGGGGCCAACGTCCTGACTTTC.

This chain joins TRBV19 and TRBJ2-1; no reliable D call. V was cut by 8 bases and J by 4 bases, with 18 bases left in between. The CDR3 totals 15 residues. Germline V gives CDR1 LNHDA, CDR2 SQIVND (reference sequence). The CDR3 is CASSLRQAIYNEQFF. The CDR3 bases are TGTGCCAGTTCTCTGCGTCAGGCTATTTACAATGAGCAGTTCTTC.

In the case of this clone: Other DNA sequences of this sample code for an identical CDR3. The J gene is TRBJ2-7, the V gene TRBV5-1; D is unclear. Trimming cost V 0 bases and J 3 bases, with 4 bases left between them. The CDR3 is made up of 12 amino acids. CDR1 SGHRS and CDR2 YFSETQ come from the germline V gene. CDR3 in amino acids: CASSLGDYEQYF. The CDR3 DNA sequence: TGCGCCAGCAGCTTGGGTGACTACGAGCAGTACTTC.

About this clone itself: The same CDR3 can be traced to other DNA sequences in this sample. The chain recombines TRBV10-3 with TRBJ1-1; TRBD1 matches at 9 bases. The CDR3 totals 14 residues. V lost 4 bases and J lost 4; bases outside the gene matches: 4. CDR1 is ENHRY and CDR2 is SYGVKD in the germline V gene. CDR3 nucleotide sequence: TGTGCCATCAGTGGGACAGGGGTGGGCACTGAAGCTTTCTTT. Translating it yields CAISGTGVGTEAFF.

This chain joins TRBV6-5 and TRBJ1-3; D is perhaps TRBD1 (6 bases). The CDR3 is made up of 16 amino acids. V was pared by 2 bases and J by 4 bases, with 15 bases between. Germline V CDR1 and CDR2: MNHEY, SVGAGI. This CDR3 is CASSYNSRGPGNTIYF. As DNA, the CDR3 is TGTGCCAGCAGTTACAATTCCCGGGGGCCCGGAAACACCATATATTTT.

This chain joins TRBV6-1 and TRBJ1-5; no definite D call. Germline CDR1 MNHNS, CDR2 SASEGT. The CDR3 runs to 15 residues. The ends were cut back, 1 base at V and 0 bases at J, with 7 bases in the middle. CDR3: CASSEGVYSNQPQHF. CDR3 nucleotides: TGTGCCAGCAGTGAAGGGGTCTATAGCAATCAGCCCCAGCATTTT.

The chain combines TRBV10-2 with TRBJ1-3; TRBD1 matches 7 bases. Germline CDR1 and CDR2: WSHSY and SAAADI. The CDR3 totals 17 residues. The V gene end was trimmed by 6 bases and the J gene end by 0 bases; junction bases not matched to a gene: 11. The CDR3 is CASSPSTGTISGNTIYF. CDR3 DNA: TGCGCCAGCAGCCCCTCGACAGGGACGATCTCTGGAAACACCATATATTTT.

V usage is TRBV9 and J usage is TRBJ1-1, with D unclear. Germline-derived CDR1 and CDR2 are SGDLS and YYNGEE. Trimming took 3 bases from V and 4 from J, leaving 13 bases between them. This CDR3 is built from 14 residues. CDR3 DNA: TGTGCCAGCAGCGGAACTCCTTGGGGCACTGAAGCTTTCTTT. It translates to CASSGTPWGTEAFF.